The 29 T cell receptor beta chains presented below share a single source sample, sequenced in a study of shared clonotypes between healthy human individuals. Profiling relied on immunoSEQ multiplex PCR, and the TCRdb table lists in-frame clones only, not all of them. In the table there are more than 2 million clones, 85% to 95% of which are singletons. Sequencing was performed on naive CD4+ T cells sorted from blood. Subset specified: CD45RA+ positively selected. The receptors shown here come from a man aged 18 to 30 in good health.

The chain employs TRBV7-3 and TRBJ2-3; a possible D gene is TRBD1 (5 bases). This CDR3 comprises 14 residues. From germline, CDR1 is SGHTA and CDR2 FQGTGA. V lost 8 bases to trimming and J lost 0 bases, with 12 bases between them. The CDR3: CASGKGMSTDTQYF. In DNA, the CDR3 is TGTGCCAGCGGAAAGGGGATGAGCACAGATACGCAGTATTTT.

The chain employs TRBV10-3 and TRBJ2-2, with TRBD2 matching over 11 bases. The CDR3 covers 14 residues. Germline CDR1 is ENHRY and CDR2 is SYGVKD. J lost 2 bases, V lost 8 bases, and 1 base had no gene match. The CDR3 protein is CAIGTSGNTGELFF. For the CDR3, the DNA is TGTGCCATCGGGACTAGCGGTAACACCGGGGAGCTGTTTTTT.

The rearrangement links TRBV5-1 to TRBJ2-3; D uncertain. The CDR3 runs 13 residues. V lost 2 bases to trimming and J lost 2 bases, with 6 bases between them. CDR1 SGHRS and CDR2 YFSETQ come from the germline V gene. CDR3 sequence: CASSFAFTDTQYF. The DNA of the CDR3 is TGCGCCAGCAGCTTCGCATTCACAGATACGCAGTATTTT.

V gene TRBV9 combines with J gene TRBJ1-6; D uncertain. This CDR3 is built from 15 residues. The V end lost 0 bases, the J end lost 6 bases, and 10 bases lay between the germline ends. Germline V CDR1 and CDR2: SGDLS, YYNGEE. CDR3 in DNA: TGTGCCAGCAGCGTAGAGCCCGCAGTTAATTCACCCCTCCACTTT. Translated: CASSVEPAVNSPLHF.

The chain has TRBV7-9 and TRBJ2-7; 8 positions match TRBD2. Germline values: CDR1 SEHNR, CDR2 FQNEAQ (reference sequence). The CDR3 has 16 amino acids. The trim removed 2 bases at V and 7 bases at J, leaving 13 bases unmatched. The CDR3 coding sequence is TGTGCCAGCAGCTTAAATCTCTCCGGGAGGGAGGGAGAGCAGTACTTC. It yields the protein CASSLNLSGREGEQYF.

The chain combines TRBV7-9 with TRBJ1-4, with 8 bases identical to TRBD1. The CDR3 loop spans 14 amino acids. Looked up from germline, CDR1 is SEHNR and CDR2 is FQNEAQ (reference sequence). Trimming cost V 5 bases and J 7 bases; bases outside gene matches: 6. Here the CDR3 DNA reads TGTGCCAGCAGCCCCCAGGGGACAGGTGAAAAACTGTTTTTT. Translated: CASSPQGTGEKLFF.

The V gene is TRBV13, the J gene TRBJ2-7, with 7 nucleotides matching TRBD1. Germline loops: CDR1 PRHDT, CDR2 FYEKMQ (reference sequence). V lost 4 bases and J lost 8; bases outside the gene matches: 17. CDR3 length: 16 amino acids. The CDR3 loop reads CASSSTYSGQTFKQYF. The CDR3 DNA is TGTGCCAGCAGCTCGACATACTCGGGACAGACCTTCAAGCAGTACTTC.

The chain couples TRBV13 to TRBJ2-5; D may match TRBD1 or TRBD2 (5 bases each). In germline, CDR1 is PRHDT, CDR2 FYEKMQ (reference sequence). The CDR3 loop spans 16 amino acids. V lost 0 bases, J lost 3 bases, and 14 bases lay in between. CDR3 residues: CASSLGLPGREETQYF. The CDR3 DNA reads TGTGCCAGCAGCTTAGGGTTGCCGGGACGGGAAGAGACCCAGTACTTC. Using reference TRBV13 and TRBJ2-5 for the parts outside the CDR3, the full variable domain is AAGVIQSPRHLIKEKRETATLKCYPIPRHDTVYWYQQGPGQDPQFLISFYEKMQSDKGSIPDRFSAQQFSDYHSELNMSSLELGDSALYFCASSLGLPGREETQYFGPGTRLLVL.

V and J are TRBV6-1 and TRBJ2-7; 8 positions agree with TRBD1. Germline CDR1 is MNHNS and CDR2 is SASEGT. V shed 0 bases and J 4 bases; nucleotides not matched to a gene: 5. The CDR3 is 15 residues long. CDR3 in amino acids: CASSEAPGGGYEQYF. In DNA form, the CDR3 reads TGTGCCAGCAGTGAAGCGCCAGGGGGCGGGTACGAGCAGTACTTC.

This chain uses TRBV19 with TRBJ2-2, with unresolved D. Germline V lookup: CDR1 LNHDA, CDR2 SQIVND (reference sequence). V gave up 2 bases and J gave up 9 bases, with 10 bases separating them. This CDR3 comprises 13 residues. CDR3 DNA sequence: TGTGCCAGTAGTATAAGGCAGCCTTGGGAGCTGTTTTTT. The encoded protein is CASSIRQPWELFF.

This clone has a single count. The chain has TRBV5-4 and TRBJ2-1; no reliable D call. The length of the CDR3 is 15 residues. Germline V gene data show CDR1 as SGHNT and CDR2 as YYREEE (reference sequence). V lost 0 bases and J lost 8, with 15 bases in between. This chain's CDR3 is CASSLADRAVDEQFF. In nucleotides, the CDR3 is TGTGCCAGCAGCTTGGCGGACCGGGCAGTCGATGAGCAGTTCTTC.

The CDR3 sequence: CASSEEGGRIYGYTF. The CDR3, as DNA: TGTGCCAGCAGTGAAGAAGGGGGCAGAATTTATGGCTACACCTTC. The chain couples TRBV6-1 to TRBJ1-2; 7 nucleotides align to TRBD1. The CDR3 has 15 residues. J was trimmed by 5 bases and V by 1 base; bases with no gene match: 7. Germline CDR1 and CDR2: MNHNS and SASEGT.

The rearrangement uses TRBV21-1 and TRBJ2-7; the D segment call TRBD1 is taken from the table without a DNA check. TRBV21-1 has pseudogene status. This CDR3 region has 14 residues. Here the CDR3 DNA reads TGTGCCAGCATCGACAGGGAAAAAGAGAACGAGCAGTACTTC. This gives the protein CASIDREKENEQYF.

The chain uses TRBV30 and TRBJ1-1; no clear D. In germline, CDR1 is GTSNPN, CDR2 SVGIG (reference sequence). The CDR3 covers 11 residues. Trimming shortened V by 6 bases and J by 3 bases, and 8 bases separated the two germline ends. The CDR3 DNA is TGTGCCTGCTCACGGGACACTGAAGCTTTCTTT. Translating gives CACSRDTEAFF.

This clone has at least ten counts. V usage is TRBV6-5 and J usage is TRBJ1-1; D not resolved. V was trimmed by 6 bases and J by 2 bases, leaving 10 bases between them. The germline V gene has CDR1 MNHEY and CDR2 SVGAGI. The CDR3 runs 13 residues. CDR3 sequence (DNA): TGTGCCAGCAGCCCCAGCACAAACACTGAAGCTTTCTTT. This translates into CASSPSTNTEAFF.

V usage is TRBV18 and J usage is TRBJ2-7; D uncertain. The CDR3 is 14 amino acids. Per the germline V gene, CDR1 is KGHSH and CDR2 is LQKENI. V gave up 2 bases and J gave up 5 bases, with 13 bases separating them. CDR3 protein: CASSPYRHSHEQYF. The CDR3 nucleotides are TGTGCCAGCTCACCATATCGGCATTCCCACGAGCAGTACTTC.

As for this clone: This may arise from a read error, as a much more abundant clone is one base away. The chain recombines TRBV4-3 with TRBJ1-1; 9 bases match TRBD1. J lost 3 bases, V lost 4 bases, and 0 bases had no gene match. Germline V gene data show CDR1 as LGHNA and CDR2 as YSLEER. The CDR3 sequence is 13 residues long. This CDR3 reads CASSRQGDTEAFF. The CDR3 DNA reads as TGCGCCAGCAGCCGACAGGGGGACACTGAAGCTTTCTTT.

The chain recombines TRBV18 with TRBJ2-7, with 14 nucleotides matching TRBD2. The ends lost 5 bases at V and 3 bases at J; junction bases unmatched: 6. Germline-derived CDR1 and CDR2 are KGHSH and LQKENI. This CDR3 is 16 amino acids long. The CDR3 nucleotides are TGTGCCAGCTCATCCGGGACTAGCGGGGGAAACTACGAGCAGTACTTC. It codes for CASSSGTSGGNYEQYF.

This sequence joins TRBV30 and TRBJ2-6; the D is unclear. V was trimmed by 1 base and J by 2 bases, leaving 9 bases between them. Germline V gene sequence: CDR1 GTSNPN, CDR2 SVGIG (reference sequence). The CDR3 is 15 amino acids. The CDR3 nucleotides read TGTGCCTGGAGTGCCCTCCCCGCTGGGGCCAACGTCCTGACTTTC. Encoded protein: CAWSALPAGANVLTF.

In regard to this clone: Other DNA sequences from this sample encode an identical CDR3 as well. The rearrangement joins TRBV10-3 to TRBJ1-1, with unresolved D. Germline V gives CDR1 ENHRY, CDR2 SYGVKD. V lost 4 bases, J lost 0 bases, and 6 bases lay in between. The CDR3 is made up of 13 amino acids. The CDR3 loop is CAISVSMNTEAFF. The CDR3 DNA is TGTGCCATCAGTGTCAGTATGAACACTGAAGCTTTCTTT.

CDR3 nucleotide sequence: TGTGCCAGCAGCTTAGGGACTGCGTACACCGGGGAGCTGTTTTTT. Translation gives CASSLGTAYTGELFF. The rearrangement joins TRBV7-2 to TRBJ2-2; the D gene is possibly TRBD2 (5 bases). In germline, CDR1 is SGHTA, CDR2 FQGNSA. Trimming stripped 1 base from V and 3 bases from J, with 9 bases between. The CDR3 has 15 amino acids. Filled out from reference TRBV7-2 and TRBJ2-2, the complete variable domain reads GAGVSQSPSNKVTEKGKDVELRCDPISGHTALYWYRQSLGQGLEFLIYFQGNSAPDKSGLPSDRFSAERTGGSVSTLTIQRTQQEDSAVYLCASSLGTAYTGELFFGEGSRLTVL.

J is TRBJ1-1 and V is TRBV27; maybe TRBD1 (5 bases). V was cut by 8 bases and J by 5 bases, with 15 bases left in between. Germline V lookup: CDR1 MNHEY, CDR2 SMNVEV (reference sequence). This CDR3 is built from 13 residues. The CDR3 is CASSGTPRTEAFF. The CDR3 nucleotides read TGTGCCAGCTCGGGGACCCCCAGAACTGAAGCTTTCTTT.

CDR3 residues: CAISESWVGGYTF. As DNA, the CDR3 is TGTGCCATCAGTGAGTCGTGGGTTGGTGGCTACACCTTC. The V gene is TRBV10-3, the J gene TRBJ1-2; no reliable D call. Germline loops: CDR1 ENHRY, CDR2 SYGVKD. The CDR3 is made up of 13 amino acids. The V end lost 0 bases, the J end lost 7 bases, and 9 bases lay between the germline ends.

The count of this clone is one. The chain couples TRBV2 to TRBJ2-7, with 9 bases lining up with TRBD2. V was clipped by 5 bases and J by 6 bases; unmatched bases: 8. The CDR3 is 14 amino acids. Germline CDR1 reads SNHLY; CDR2 reads FYNNEI. CDR3 coding DNA: TGTGCCAGCAGTCCTCTAGCGGGGTTCGGCGAGCAGTACTTC. It specifies CASSPLAGFGEQYF.

The chain is built from TRBV5-6 and TRBJ2-7, with D maybe TRBD1 (6 bases). CDR3 size: 15 residues. The V end lost 1 base, the J end lost 2 bases, and 13 bases lay between the germline ends. The V gene's germline CDR1 is SGHDT and CDR2 YYEEEE. The CDR3 here is CASSLLSGGPYEQYF. The CDR3 region has the DNA TGTGCCAGCAGCTTGCTATCTGGGGGCCCCTACGAGCAGTACTTC.

The gene calls are TRBV5-1 and TRBJ2-2; TRBD2 is a possible D gene (6 bases). The CDR3 loop spans 14 amino acids. The germline gives CDR1 SGHRS, CDR2 YFSETQ. V lost 4 bases and J 4 bases, leaving 11 bases between the germline ends. CDR3 nucleotide sequence: TGCGCCAGCAGCGTCCCGGGAGCCACCGGGGAGCTGTTTTTT. Encoded protein: CASSVPGATGELFF.

As regards this clone: This may stem from a read error, because a much larger clone lies one nucleotide away. Other DNA sequences of this sample code for an identical CDR3. The V gene is TRBV11-1, the J gene TRBJ2-5; no reliable D call. Trimming shortened V by 3 bases and J by 5 bases, and 4 bases separated the two germline ends. Per germline, CDR1 SGHAT and CDR2 FQDESV (reference sequence). This CDR3 has 11 amino acids. CDR3: CASSLEETQYF. In DNA form, the CDR3 reads TGTGCCAGCAGCTTGGAGGAGACCCAGTACTTC.

CDR3 nucleotide sequence: TGCGCCAGCAGCTTGGTTGGCACCCTGGGAGATACGCAGTATTTT. Protein product: CASSLVGTLGDTQYF. The chain combines TRBV5-1 with TRBJ2-3; D gene ambiguous. Germline V lookup: CDR1 SGHRS, CDR2 YFSETQ. The CDR3 spans 15 residues. V was clipped by 0 bases and J by 5 bases, with 13 bases between them.

The V and J genes are TRBV7-9 and TRBJ1-4; D might be TRBD1 (5 bases). The CDR3 length is 13 residues. Germline V gene lookup returns CDR1 SEHNR and CDR2 FQNEAQ (reference sequence). The V end was cut by 5 bases, the J end by 8 bases, with 12 bases between. The CDR3: CASSTGPAEKLFF. In DNA, the CDR3 is TGTGCCAGCAGCACGGGACCTGCAGAAAAACTGTTTTTT.